This paragraph reports one TCR beta chain. Its matching antigen is unknown. The data are from a study of cytotoxic CD8 clonotypes in ibrutinib-treated CLL. Study-level results: The study found clonality rose at ibrutinib response, then fell toward baseline at progression.

Sequencing was performed with immunoSEQ multiplex PCR; in TCRdb, only in-frame clones are kept and a portion is missing. The sample includes 50,000 or so clones, about three fifths of them seen just once. CDR3 size: 16 residues. The J segment lost 1 base and the V segment lost 6 bases, leaving 9 bases of the junction unmatched. Germline V gene data show CDR1 as KGHSH and CDR2 as LQKENI. Sequencing used PBMCs, obtained after 24 months of ibrutinib treatment. The receptor was derived from a human donor with chronic lymphocytic leukemia. The chain carries TRBV18 and TRBJ2-1, with 7 nucleotides matching TRBD1. CDR3 amino acids: CASSPEGTVSYNEQFF. CDR3 nucleotides: TGTGCCAGCTCCCCAGAGGGGACAGTTTCCTACAATGAGCAGTTCTTC.